This T cell receptor beta chain comes out of a study of memory CD8 T cells in hepatitis C reinfection. For the study at large: A couple of donors resolved primary infection, then developed chronic reinfection. Pre-reinfection samples were taken 55 to 20 weeks before detection.

The study, taken as a whole, reports: Conclusions on public clonotypes and secondary clearance were not definitive with about 5 donors.

The length of the CDR3 is 15 residues. CDR1 and CDR2 from the germline V gene are SGHVS and FQNEAQ. As for time point: pre-reinfection, 55 to 20 weeks before reinfection detection. Sorted cells were sequenced directly ex vivo without any in vitro expansion. The Montreal HEPCO cohort supplied donors who inject drugs. Assay: immunoSEQ multiplex PCR; the TCRdb copy retains only in-frame clones and omits some. Of 5,800 or so clones listed, roughly nine tenths were seen once; the top ten hold roughly 23%. As for this clone: The antigen is not known. The junction and the germline gene differ at one end; a read error may be behind it.

The sample comprised naive CD8+ T cells sorted from blood. V gene TRBV7-8 combines with J gene TRBJ2-7; TRBD1 might be the D (5 bases). The source of this sequence is a man in his fifties or sixties with hepatitis C virus infection. CDR3 protein: CASSPRQGPTYGQYF. CDR3 nucleotide sequence: TGTGCCAGCAGCCCCCGGCAGGGTCCCACCTACGGGCAGTACTTC.